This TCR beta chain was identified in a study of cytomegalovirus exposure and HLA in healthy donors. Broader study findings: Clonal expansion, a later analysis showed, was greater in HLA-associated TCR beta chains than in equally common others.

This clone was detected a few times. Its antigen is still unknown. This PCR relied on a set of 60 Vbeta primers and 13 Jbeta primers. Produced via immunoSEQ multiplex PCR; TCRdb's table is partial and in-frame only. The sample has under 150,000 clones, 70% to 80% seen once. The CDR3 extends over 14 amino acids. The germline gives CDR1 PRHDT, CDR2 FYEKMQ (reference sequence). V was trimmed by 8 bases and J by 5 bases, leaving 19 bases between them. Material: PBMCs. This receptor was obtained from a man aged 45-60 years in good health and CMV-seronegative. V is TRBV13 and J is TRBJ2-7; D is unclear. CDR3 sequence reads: CASGDQSESHEQYF. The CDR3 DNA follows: TGTGCCAGCGGAGACCAATCGGAGTCCCACGAGCAGTACTTC.